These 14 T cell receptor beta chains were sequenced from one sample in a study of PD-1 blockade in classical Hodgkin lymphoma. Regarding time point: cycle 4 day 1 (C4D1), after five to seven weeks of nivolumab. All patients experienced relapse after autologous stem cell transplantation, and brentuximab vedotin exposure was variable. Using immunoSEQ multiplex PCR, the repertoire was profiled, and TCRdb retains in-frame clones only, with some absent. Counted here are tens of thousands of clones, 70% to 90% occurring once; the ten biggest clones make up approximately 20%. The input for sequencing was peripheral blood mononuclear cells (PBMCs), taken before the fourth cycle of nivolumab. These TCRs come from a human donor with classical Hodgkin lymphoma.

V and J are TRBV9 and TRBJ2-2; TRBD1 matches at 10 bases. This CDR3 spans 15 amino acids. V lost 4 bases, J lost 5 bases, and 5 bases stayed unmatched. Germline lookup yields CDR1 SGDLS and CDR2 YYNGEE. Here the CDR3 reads CASSPGQGGTGELFF. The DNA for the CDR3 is TGTGCCAGCAGCCCCGGACAGGGGGGGACCGGGGAGCTGTTTTTT.

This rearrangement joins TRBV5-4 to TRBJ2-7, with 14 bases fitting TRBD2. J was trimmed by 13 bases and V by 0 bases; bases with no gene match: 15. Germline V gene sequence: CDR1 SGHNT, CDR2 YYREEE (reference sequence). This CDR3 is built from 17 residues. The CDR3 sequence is CASSLAGTGLAGDLQYF. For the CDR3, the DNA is TGTGCCAGCAGCTTGGCAGGGACGGGACTAGCGGGAGATCTCCAATACTTC.

The CDR3 spells CAITPGGTDTQYF. CDR3 nucleotide sequence: TGTGCCATCACCCCGGGGGGCACAGATACGCAGTATTTT. The gene calls are TRBV10-3 and TRBJ2-3; weak D call: TRBD2 (6 bases). Trimming cost V 7 bases and J 1 base, with 9 bases left between them. CDR3 size: 13 residues. The germline V gene encodes CDR1 ENHRY and CDR2 SYGVKD.

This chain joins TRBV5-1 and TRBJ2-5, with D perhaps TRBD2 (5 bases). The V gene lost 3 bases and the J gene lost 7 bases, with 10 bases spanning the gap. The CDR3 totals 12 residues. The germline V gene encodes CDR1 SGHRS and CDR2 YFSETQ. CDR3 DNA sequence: TGCGCCAGCAGCTCCGAGGGTCGGACCCAGTACTTC. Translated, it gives CASSSEGRTQYF.

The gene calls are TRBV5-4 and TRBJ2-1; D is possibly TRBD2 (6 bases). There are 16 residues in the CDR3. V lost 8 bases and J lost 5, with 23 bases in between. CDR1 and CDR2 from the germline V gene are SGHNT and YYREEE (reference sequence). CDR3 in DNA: TGTGCCAGTGCCCCAGGTGCCGGGAGTAAAAACAATGAGCAGTTCTTC. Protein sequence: CASAPGAGSKNNEQFF.

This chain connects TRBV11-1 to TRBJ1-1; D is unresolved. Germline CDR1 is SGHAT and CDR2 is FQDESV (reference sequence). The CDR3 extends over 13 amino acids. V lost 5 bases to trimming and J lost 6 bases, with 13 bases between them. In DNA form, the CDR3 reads TGTGCCAGCAGCCCCAAATGGGCCGCTGAAGCTTTCTTT. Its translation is CASSPKWAAEAFF.

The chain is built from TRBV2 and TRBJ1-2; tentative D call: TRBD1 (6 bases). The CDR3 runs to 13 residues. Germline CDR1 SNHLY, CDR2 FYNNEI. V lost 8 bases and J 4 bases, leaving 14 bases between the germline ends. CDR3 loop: CASSGVNSYGYTF. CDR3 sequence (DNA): TGTGCCAGCTCAGGGGTTAATAGCTATGGCTACACCTTC.

CDR3 DNA: TGTGCCAGCAGTTTAAGGGGTGGGTTCTATGGCTACACCTTC. This codes for CASSLRGGFYGYTF. The rearrangement links TRBV28 to TRBJ1-2; the D gene is possibly TRBD1 (5 bases). The CDR3 spans 14 residues. Trimming removed 2 bases from V and 4 bases from J, with 11 bases in between. CDR1 is MDHEN and CDR2 is SYDVKM in the germline V gene.

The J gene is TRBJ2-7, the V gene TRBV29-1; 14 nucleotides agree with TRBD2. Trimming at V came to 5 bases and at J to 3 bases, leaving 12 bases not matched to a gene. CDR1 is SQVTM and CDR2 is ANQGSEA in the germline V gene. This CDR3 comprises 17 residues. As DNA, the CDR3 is TGCAGCGTTAGGGGACTAGCGGGAGAGAAGAATCTCTACGAGCAGTACTTC. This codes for CSVRGLAGEKNLYEQYF.

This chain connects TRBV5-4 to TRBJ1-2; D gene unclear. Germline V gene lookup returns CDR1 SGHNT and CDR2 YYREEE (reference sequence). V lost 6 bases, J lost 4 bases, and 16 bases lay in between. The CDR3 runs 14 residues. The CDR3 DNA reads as TGTGCCAGCATCTCCCGTGGGGAGGCCTATGGCTACACCTTC. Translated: CASISRGEAYGYTF.

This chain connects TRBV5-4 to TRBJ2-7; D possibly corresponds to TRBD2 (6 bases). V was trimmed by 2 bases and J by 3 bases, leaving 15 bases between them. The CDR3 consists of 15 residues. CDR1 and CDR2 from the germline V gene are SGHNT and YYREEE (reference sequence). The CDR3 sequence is CASSFSRDGSYEQYF. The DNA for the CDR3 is TGTGCCAGCAGCTTCAGCCGGGACGGGAGCTACGAGCAGTACTTC.

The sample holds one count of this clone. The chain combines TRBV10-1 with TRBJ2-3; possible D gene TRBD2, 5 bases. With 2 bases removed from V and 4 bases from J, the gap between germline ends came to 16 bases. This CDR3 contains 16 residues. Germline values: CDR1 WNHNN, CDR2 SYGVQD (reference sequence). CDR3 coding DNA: TGCGCCAGCAGTGAGGTCAGCGGCCCCCCGTCAGATACGCAGTATTTT. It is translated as CASSEVSGPPSDTQYF.

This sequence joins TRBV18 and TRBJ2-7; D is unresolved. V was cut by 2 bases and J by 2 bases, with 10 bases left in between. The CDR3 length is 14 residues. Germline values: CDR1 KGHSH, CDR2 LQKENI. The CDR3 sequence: CASSPRSQTYEQYF. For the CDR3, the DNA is TGTGCCAGCTCACCAAGGTCACAGACCTACGAGCAGTACTTC.

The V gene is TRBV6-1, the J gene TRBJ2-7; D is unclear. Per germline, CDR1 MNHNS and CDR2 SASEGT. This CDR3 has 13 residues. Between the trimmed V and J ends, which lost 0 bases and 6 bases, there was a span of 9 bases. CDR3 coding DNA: TGTGCCAGCAGTGAAGCGCTGGTGGGCGAGCAGTACTTC. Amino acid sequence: CASSEALVGEQYF.